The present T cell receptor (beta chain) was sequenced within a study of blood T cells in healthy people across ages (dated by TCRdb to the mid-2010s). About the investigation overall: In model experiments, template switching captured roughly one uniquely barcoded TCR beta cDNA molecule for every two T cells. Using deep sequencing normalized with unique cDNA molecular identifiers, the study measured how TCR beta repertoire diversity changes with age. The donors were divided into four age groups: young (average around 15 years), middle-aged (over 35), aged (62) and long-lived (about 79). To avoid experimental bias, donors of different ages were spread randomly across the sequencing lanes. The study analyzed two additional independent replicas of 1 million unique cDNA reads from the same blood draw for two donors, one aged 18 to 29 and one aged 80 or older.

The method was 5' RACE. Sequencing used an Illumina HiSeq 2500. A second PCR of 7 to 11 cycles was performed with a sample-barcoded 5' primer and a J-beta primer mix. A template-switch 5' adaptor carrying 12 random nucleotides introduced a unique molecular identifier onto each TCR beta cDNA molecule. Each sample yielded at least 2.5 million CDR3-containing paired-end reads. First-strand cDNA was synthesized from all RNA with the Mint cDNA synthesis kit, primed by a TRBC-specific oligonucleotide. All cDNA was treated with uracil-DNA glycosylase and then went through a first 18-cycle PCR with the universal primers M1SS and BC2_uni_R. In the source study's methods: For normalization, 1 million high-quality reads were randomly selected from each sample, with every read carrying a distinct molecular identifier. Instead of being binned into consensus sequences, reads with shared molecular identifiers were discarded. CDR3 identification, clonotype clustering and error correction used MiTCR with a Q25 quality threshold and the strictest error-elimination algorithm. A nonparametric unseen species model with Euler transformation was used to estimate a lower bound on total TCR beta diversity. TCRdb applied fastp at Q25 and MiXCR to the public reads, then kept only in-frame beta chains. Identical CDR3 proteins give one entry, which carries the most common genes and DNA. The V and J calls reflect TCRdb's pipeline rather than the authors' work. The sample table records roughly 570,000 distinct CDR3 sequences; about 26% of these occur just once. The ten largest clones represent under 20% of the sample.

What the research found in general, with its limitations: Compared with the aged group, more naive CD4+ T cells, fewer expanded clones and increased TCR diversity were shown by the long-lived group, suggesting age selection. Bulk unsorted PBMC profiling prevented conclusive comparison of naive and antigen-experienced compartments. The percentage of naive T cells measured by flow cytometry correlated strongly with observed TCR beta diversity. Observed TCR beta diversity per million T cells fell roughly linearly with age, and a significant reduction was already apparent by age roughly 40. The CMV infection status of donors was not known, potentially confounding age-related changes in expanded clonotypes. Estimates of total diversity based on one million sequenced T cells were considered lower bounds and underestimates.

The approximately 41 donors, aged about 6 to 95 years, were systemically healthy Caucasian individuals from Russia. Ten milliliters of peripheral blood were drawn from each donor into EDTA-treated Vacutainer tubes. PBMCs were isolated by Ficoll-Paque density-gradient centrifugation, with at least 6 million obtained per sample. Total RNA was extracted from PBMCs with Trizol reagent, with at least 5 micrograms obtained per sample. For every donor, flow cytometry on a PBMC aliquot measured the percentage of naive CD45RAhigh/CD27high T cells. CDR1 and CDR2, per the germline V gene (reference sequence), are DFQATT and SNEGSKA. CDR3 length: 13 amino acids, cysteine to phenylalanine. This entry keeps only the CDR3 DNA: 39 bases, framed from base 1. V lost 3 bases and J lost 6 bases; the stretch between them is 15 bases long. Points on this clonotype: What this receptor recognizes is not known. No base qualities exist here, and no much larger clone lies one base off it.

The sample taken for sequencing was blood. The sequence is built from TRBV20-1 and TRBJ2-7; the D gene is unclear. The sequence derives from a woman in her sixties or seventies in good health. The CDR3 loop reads CSASILSLGEQYF. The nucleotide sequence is TGCAGTGCTAGCATTCTGAGTTTGGGCGAGCAGTACTTC.